This T cell receptor (beta chain) was found in a study of blood T cell dynamics during melanoma immunotherapy. For the study at large: Patients with metastatic melanoma got pembrolizumab or nivolumab-ipilimumab as first-line care.

The method was immunoSEQ multiplex PCR; TCRdb's version includes in-frame clones alone and lacks a portion of them. The sample shows fewer than 15,000 clones, 92% of them seen only once. V was clipped by 2 bases and J by 3 bases; unmatched bases: 8. CDR1 is SGDLS and CDR2 is YYNGEE in the germline V gene. CDR3 length equals 18 residues. The time point is: pre-treatment baseline. This TCR was recovered from a human donor with melanoma. The source material was effector memory CD8+ T cells from blood, sampled from a patient treated with checkpoint blockade. V is TRBV9 and J is TRBJ2-3; 14 bases match TRBD2. In DNA, the CDR3 is TGTGCCAGCAGCGTCCCGGGACTAGCGGGAGAGGGTACAGATACGCAGTATTTT. Translated, it gives CASSVPGLAGEGTDTQYF. The full variable domain, completed using reference TRBV9 and TRBJ2-3, is DSGVTQTPKHLITATGQRVTLRCSPRSGDLSVYWYQQSLDQGLQFLIQYYNGEERAKGNILERFSAQQFPDLHSELNLSSLELGDSALYFCASSVPGLAGEGTDTQYFGPGTRLTVL.